This T cell receptor (beta chain) originates from a study of human T cells and chemical hapten exposure. CDR3 length: 15 residues. With V trimmed by 1 base and J by 4 bases, 3 bases remained unmatched. The V gene's germline CDR1 is MNHEY and CDR2 SMNVEV (reference sequence). Time point defined: patch test 2, 6 weeks after DPC sensitization. The treatment was: therapeutic diphenylcyclopropenone sensitization with weekly scalp DPC. This clonotype came up many times. TCRdb re-derived calls from the RACE reads in MiXCR, one entry per CDR3 protein. The data show 350,000 to 400,000 distinct CDR3 sequences, about 6.3% seen once.

The rearrangement joins TRBV27 to TRBJ2-3; the match to TRBD1 covers 9 bases. This TCR derives from a woman between 18 and 29 years old with alopecia areata. Some clones in this sample may be carry-over from other donors' samples. The specimen was whole blood, collected in connection with sensitization to the hapten diphenylcyclopropenone (DPC). The CDR3: CASSLFRTGADTQYF. For the CDR3, the DNA is TGTGCCAGCAGTTTATTTAGGACAGGGGCAGATACGCAGTATTTT.